The clone carrying this T cell receptor beta chain was detected only a few times. The V end was cut by 0 bases, the J end by 9 bases, with 22 bases between. Germline V gene data show CDR1 as SGDLS and CDR2 as YYNGEE. The CDR3 is 17 amino acids. The sample originates from a study of shared clonotypes between healthy human individuals. Sequencing was performed with immunoSEQ multiplex PCR; in TCRdb, only in-frame clones are kept and a portion is missing. The sample holds around 2.5 million clones, roughly 93% seen once. Donors were Caucasian adults residing in Nashville, Tennessee, USA. Specimen: naive CD4+ T cells from PBMCs. Regarding subset: CD45RA+ positively selected. This receptor was obtained from a man younger than 30 in good health. Some clones in this sample may be carry-over from other donors' samples. The J gene is TRBJ2-1, the V gene TRBV9; D perhaps matches TRBD2 (5 bases). CDR3 in DNA: TGTGCCAGCAGCGTAGCTGGCGTCCCCGTTCGTGGGAGTGAGCAGTTCTTC. Its protein product is CASSVAGVPVRGSEQFF.